The following is a T cell receptor (beta chain) sequence with its context. Within the sample, other DNA sequences also encode this same CDR3. This record belongs to a study of sequential checkpoint blockade in melanoma. The CDR3 is 15 residues long. V trimming: 3 bases; J trimming: 4 bases; junction bases outside the gene matches: 9. Germline CDR1 is SGDLS and CDR2 is YYNGEE. As for treatment: randomized to nivolumab then ipilimumab (arm A) or the reverse (arm B). Sequencing used immunoSEQ multiplex PCR; TCRdb keeps in-frame clones, though not all of them. The sample lists around 19,000 clones, around 69% occurring once.

The sample consisted of CD8+ T cells sorted from blood (inferred from file names), taken from a patient given nivolumab and ipilimumab in sequence. The chain combines TRBV9 with TRBJ1-2; 7 positions agree with TRBD1. This clonotype was obtained from a human donor with melanoma. The CDR3 region is CASSAGTADFYGYTF. The CDR3 region has the DNA TGTGCCAGCAGCGCTGGGACAGCCGACTTCTATGGCTACACCTTC.